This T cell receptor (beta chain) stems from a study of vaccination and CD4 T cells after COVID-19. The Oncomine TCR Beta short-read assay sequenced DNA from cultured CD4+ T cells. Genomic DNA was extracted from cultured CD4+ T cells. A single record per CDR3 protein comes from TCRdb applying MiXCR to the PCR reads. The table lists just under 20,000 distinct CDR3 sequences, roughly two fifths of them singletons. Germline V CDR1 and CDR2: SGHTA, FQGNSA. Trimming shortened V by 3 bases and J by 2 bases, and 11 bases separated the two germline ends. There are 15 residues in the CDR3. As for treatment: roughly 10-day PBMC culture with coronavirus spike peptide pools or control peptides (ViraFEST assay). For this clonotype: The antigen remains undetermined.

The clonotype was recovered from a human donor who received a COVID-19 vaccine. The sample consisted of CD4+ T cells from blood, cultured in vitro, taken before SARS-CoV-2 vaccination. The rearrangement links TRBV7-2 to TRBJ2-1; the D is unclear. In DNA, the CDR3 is TGTGCCAGCAGCTTGTCCGGTCACCCCTACAATGAGCAGTTCTTC. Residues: CASSLSGHPYNEQFF.